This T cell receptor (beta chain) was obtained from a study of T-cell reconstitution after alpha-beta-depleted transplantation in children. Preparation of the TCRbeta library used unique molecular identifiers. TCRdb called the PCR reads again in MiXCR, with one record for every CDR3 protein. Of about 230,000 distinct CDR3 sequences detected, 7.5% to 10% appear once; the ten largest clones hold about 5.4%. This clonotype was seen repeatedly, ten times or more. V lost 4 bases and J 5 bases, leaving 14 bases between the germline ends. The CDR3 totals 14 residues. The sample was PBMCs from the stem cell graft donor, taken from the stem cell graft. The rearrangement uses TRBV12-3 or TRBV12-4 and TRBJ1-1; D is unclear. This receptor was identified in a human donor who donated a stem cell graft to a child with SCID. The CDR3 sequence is CASSYRLARTEAFF. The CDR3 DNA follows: TGTGCCAGCAGTTACCGCCTGGCCCGAACTGAAGCTTTCTTT.